This TCR beta chain was found in a study of shared clonotypes between healthy human individuals. General study results and limits: Tissue TCR repertoires likely differ from these blood-only repertoires. Clonotype sharing among donors was thought likely to change with sequencing depth.

The protocol was immunoSEQ multiplex PCR, while the TCRdb copy is restricted to in-frame clones and leaves out a portion. The table includes 2,500,000 or so clones, more than 90% detected once. A remark on this clone: The antigen remains undetermined.

Negatively enriched CD4+ T cells were divided by CD45RA into naive and memory. Source material: naive CD4+ T cells sorted from blood. Subset indicated: CD45RA+ positively selected. This clonotype was obtained from a man in his late teens or twenties in good health.

The CDR3 DNA is TGCGCCAGCAGCTCCACAGGGGACACCTACGAGCAGTACTTC. Protein: CASSSTGDTYEQYF. V and J are TRBV5-1 and TRBJ2-7; TRBD1 matches 7 bases. Looked up from germline, CDR1 is SGHRS and CDR2 is YFSETQ. The CDR3 length is 14 residues. Unmatched junction bases numbered 5, after V lost 3 bases and J lost 2 bases.